Listed here is a single T cell receptor beta chain. Its antigen is not known. This CDR3 comprises 14 residues. Trimming removed 8 bases from V and 2 bases from J; junction bases left unmatched: 3. Looked up from germline, CDR1 is KGHSH and CDR2 is LQKENI. These data belong to a study of identical twins. Whole-study findings and limits: The models systematically underestimated how much out-of-frame TCR alpha was shared in monozygotic twins.

TCRdb independently ran MiXCR on the 5' RACE reads; one entry per CDR3 protein. The table includes hundreds of thousands of distinct CDR3 sequences, over 15% detected once. A further study also used this sample, focusing on T cells expressing NK-cell markers. That paper notes: Seven of the eight sequenced donors were classified as HCMV-seropositive, and one was classified as seronegative. These clonotypes, the leaders elsewhere, also led the CD3+CD56-NKG2C+ fraction in several donors.

This TCR came from a woman in her late teens or twenties in good health. V gene TRBV18 combines with J gene TRBJ2-1; 10 nucleotides agree with TRBD2. Sequences were obtained from PBMCs. Here the CDR3 reads CASGGTSAYNEQFF. The CDR3 DNA sequence: TGTGCCAGCGGGGGGACTAGCGCCTACAATGAGCAGTTCTTC.